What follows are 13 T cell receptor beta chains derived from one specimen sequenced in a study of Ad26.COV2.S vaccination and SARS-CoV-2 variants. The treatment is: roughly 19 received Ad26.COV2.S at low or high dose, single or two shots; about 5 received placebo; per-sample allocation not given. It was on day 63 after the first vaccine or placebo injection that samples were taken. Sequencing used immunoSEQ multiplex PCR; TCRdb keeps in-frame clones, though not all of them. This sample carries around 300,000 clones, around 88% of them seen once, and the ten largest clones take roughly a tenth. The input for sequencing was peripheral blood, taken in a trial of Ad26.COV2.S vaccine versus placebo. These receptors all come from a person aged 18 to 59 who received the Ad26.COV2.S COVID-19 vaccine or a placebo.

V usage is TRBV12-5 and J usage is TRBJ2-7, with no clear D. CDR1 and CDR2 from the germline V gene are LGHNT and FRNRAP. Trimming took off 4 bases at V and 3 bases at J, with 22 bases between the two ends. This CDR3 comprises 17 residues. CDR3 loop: CASGSAGRPRVYYEQYF. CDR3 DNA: TGTGCTAGTGGTTCCGCAGGTCGACCTCGTGTATACTACGAGCAGTACTTC.

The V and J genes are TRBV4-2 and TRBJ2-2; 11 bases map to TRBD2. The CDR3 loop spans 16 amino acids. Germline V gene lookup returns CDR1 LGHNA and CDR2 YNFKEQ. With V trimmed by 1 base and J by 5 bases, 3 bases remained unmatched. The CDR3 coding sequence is TGTGCCAGCAGCCAAGGGTGGACTAGCGGGACCGGGGAGCTGTTTTTT. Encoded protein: CASSQGWTSGTGELFF.

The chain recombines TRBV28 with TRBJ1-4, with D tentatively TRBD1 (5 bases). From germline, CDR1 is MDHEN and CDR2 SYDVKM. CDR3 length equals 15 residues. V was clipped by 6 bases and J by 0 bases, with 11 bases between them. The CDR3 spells CASRPGGATNEKLFF. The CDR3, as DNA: TGTGCCAGCAGACCCGGGGGGGCAACTAATGAAAAACTGTTTTTT.

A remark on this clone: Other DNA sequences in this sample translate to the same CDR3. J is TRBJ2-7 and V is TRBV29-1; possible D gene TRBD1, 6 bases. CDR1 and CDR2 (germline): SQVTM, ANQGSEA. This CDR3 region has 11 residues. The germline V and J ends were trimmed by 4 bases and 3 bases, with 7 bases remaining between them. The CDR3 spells CSVGQDYEQYF. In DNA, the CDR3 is TGCAGCGTTGGACAGGACTACGAGCAGTACTTC.

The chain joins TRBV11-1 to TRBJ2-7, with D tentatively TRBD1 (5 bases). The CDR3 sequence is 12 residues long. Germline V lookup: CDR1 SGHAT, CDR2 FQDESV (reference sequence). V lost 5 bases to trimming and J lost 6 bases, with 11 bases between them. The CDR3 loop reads CASSPQRGEQYF. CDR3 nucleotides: TGTGCCAGCAGCCCCCAAAGGGGCGAGCAGTACTTC. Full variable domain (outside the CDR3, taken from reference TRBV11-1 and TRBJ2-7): EAEVAQSPRYKITEKSQAVAFWCDPISGHATLYWYRQILGQGPELLVQFQDESVVDDSQLPKDRFSAERLKGVDSTLKIQPAELGDSAMYLCASSPQRGEQYFGPGTRLTVT.

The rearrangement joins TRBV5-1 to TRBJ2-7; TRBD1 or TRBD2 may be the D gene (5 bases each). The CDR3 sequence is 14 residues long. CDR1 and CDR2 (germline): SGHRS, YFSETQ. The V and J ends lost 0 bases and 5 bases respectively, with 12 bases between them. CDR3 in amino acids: CASSLGQGEDEQYF. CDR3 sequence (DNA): TGCGCCAGCAGCTTGGGTCAGGGAGAAGACGAGCAGTACTTC.

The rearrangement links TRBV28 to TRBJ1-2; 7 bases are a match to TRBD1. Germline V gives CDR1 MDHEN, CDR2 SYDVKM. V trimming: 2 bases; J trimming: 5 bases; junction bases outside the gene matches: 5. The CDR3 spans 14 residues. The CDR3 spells CASSLLPQGYGYTF. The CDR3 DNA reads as TGTGCCAGCAGTTTACTCCCACAGGGGTATGGCTACACCTTC.

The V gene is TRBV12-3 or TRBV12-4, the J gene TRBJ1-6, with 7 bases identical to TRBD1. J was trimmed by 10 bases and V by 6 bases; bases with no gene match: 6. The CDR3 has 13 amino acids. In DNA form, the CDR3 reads TGTGCCAGCAGACTAGGGACAGAATCACCCCTCCACTTT. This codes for CASRLGTESPLHF.

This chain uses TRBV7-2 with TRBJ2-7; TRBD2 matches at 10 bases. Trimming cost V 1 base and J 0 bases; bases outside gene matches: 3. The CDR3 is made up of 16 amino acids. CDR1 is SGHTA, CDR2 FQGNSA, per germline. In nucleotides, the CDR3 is TGTGCCAGCAGCTTAGTAGGGACTAGCGACTCCTACGAGCAGTACTTC. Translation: CASSLVGTSDSYEQYF.

The CDR3 bases are TGTGCCAGCAACTGGGACAGGGGTGGCTACACCTTC. This encodes CASNWDRGGYTF. J is TRBJ1-2 and V is TRBV2; TRBD1 matches at 10 bases. This CDR3 is 12 amino acids long. J was trimmed by 7 bases and V by 7 bases; bases with no gene match: 3. CDR1 is SNHLY and CDR2 is FYNNEI in the germline V gene.

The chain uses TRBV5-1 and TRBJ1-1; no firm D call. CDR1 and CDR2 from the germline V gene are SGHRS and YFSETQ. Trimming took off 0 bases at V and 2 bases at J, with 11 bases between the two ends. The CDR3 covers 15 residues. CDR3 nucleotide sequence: TGCGCCAGCAGCTTGGCCCCACGCGGCAACACTGAAGCTTTCTTT. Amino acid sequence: CASSLAPRGNTEAFF. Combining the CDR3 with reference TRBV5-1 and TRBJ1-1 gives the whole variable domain KAGVTQTPRYLIKTRGQQVTLSCSPISGHRSVSWYQQTPGQGLQFLFEYFSETQRNKGNFPGRFSGRQFSNSRSEMNVSTLELGDSALYLCASSLAPRGNTEAFFGQGTRLTVV.

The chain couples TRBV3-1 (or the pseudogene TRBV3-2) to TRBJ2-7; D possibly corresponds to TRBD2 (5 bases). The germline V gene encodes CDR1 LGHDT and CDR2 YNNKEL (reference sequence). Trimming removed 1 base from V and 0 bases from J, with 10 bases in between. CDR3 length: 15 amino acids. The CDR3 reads CASSQAREPSYEQYF. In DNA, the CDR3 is TGTGCCAGCAGCCAAGCACGGGAACCCTCCTACGAGCAGTACTTC.

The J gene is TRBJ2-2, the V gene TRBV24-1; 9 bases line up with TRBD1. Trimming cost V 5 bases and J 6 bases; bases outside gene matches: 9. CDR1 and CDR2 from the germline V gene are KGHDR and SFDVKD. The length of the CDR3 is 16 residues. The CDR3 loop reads CATSASDRGLPGELFF. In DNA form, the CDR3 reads TGTGCCACCAGTGCTTCGGACAGGGGACTCCCCGGGGAGCTGTTTTTT.